This TCR beta chain was obtained from a study of CD4 T cells in relation to SARS-CoV-2 and coronaviruses. Study as a whole: The HLA restriction of the shared crossreactive spike epitopes was mapped. Study results and limitations: Each donor contributed either pre-pandemic or post-infection samples, not both. About 65% of donors had memory CD4+ clonotypes crossrecognizing SARS-CoV-2 and common cold coronavirus spike.

Worth noting for this clone: Antigen unknown.

Libraries were prepared by immunoSEQ multiplex PCR; TCRdb keeps only in-frame clonotypes and omits some of them. The table has just under 65,000 clones, about 94% seen once. Before the COVID-19 pandemic, during about 2011-2019, CD4+ T cells were taken from unexposed donors. Germline V CDR1 and CDR2: SNHLY, FYNNEI. The CDR3 is made up of 11 amino acids. Trimming left V 7 bases short and J 5 bases short, with 6 bases between. The V gene is TRBV2, the J gene TRBJ2-1; unclear D gene. This TCR was recovered from a human donor in good health. The sample taken for sequencing was naive CD4+ T cells from PBMCs. The subset denotes: naive CD4+ T cells isolated by negative enrichment. The CDR3 DNA sequence: TGTGCCAGCACCGAAGACAATGAGCAGTTCTTC. It translates to CASTEDNEQFF. The full variable domain, in which reference TRBV2 and TRBJ2-1 provide the parts outside the CDR3, is EPEVTQTPSHQVTQMGQEVILRCVPISNHLYFYWYRQILGQKVEFLVSFYNNEISEKSEIFDDQFSVERPDGSNFTLKIRSTKLEDSAMYFCASTEDNEQFFGPGTRLTVL.